Listed below are T cell receptor beta chains from one sample, sequenced in a study of cytomegalovirus exposure and HLA in healthy donors. Produced via immunoSEQ multiplex PCR; TCRdb's table is partial and in-frame only. The table includes 150,000 to 200,000 clones, approximately 85% detected once. The specimen sequenced was PBMCs. These receptors all come from a man between 18 and 35 years old in good health and CMV-seropositive. CDR3s include the opening cysteine and the closing phenylalanine or tryptophan. Each record gives: D gene, J gene, clone size, V gene, CDR3 DNA, CDR3 protein. A D gene is named only where the DNA matches it firmly. The size field is filled for only some rows; it gives once, few, many or a size class.

NA	TRBJ1-5	NA	TRBV19	TGTGCCAGTAGTATACAGTCTAGCAATCAGCCCCAGCATTTT	CASSIQSSNQPQHF
TRBD1	TRBJ2-4	NA	TRBV2	TGTGCCAGCAGTGAGACAGGGCCCAAAAACATTCAGTACTTC	CASSETGPKNIQYF
TRBD1	TRBJ1-3	NA	TRBV6-1	TGTGCCAGCAGTGGGGGGACAGCTGGAAACACCATATATTTT	CASSGGTAGNTIYF
TRBD1	TRBJ1-4	NA	TRBV4-1	TGCGCCAGCAGCCTGGGGACAGTGGCAACTAATGAAAAACTGTTTTTT	CASSLGTVATNEKLFF
TRBD1	TRBJ2-3	once	TRBV7-2	TGTGCCAGCAGCCTCCGGGACAGGGTAACGGATACGCAGTATTTT	CASSLRDRVTDTQYF
TRBD2	TRBJ2-1	NA	TRBV5-4	TGTGCCAGCAGCTCCCCTTCTAGCGGGGGCAATGAGCAGTTCTTC	CASSSPSSGGNEQFF
NA	TRBJ1-1	NA	TRBV27	TGTGCCAGCAGTTTAGTCAGGAACACTGAAGCTTTCTTT	CASSLVRNTEAFF
NA	TRBJ1-4	NA	TRBV2	TGTGCCAGCGGGGGGAAGTTACTGTTTTTT	CASGGKLLFF
TRBD1	TRBJ2-7	NA	TRBV5-1	TGCGCCAGCAGCCCTCGACAGGGGGCCTCCTACGAGCAGTACTTC	CASSPRQGASYEQYF
TRBD1	TRBJ2-5	NA	TRBV28	TGTGCCAGCAGTTTAAACAGGGGTGTGGCCCAGTACTTC	CASSLNRGVAQYF
TRBD1	TRBJ1-6	NA	TRBV7-9	TGTGCCAGCAGCTGGGGACAGGGGCCTAATTCACCCCTCCACTTT	CASSWGQGPNSPLHF
NA	TRBJ2-7	NA	TRBV7-2	TGTGCCAGCAGCGAGAGCCCCTACGAGCAGTACTTC	CASSESPYEQYF
NA	TRBJ2-7	NA	TRBV9	TGTGCCAGCAGCCCCAGACAGAGCTCCTACGAGCAGTACTTC	CASSPRQSSYEQYF
NA	TRBJ2-5	NA	TRBV5-1	TGCGCCAGCAGCTTGGTGGGCCAGGCCCAAGAGACCCAGTACTTC	CASSLVGQAQETQYF
NA	TRBJ2-5	once	TRBV7-2	TGTGCCAGCAGCCCTGATAAGCTTGCAGAGACCCAGTACTTC	CASSPDKLAETQYF
TRBD2	TRBJ2-5	NA	TRBV11-2	TGTGCCAGCAGCTACACTAGCGGGGGGCAAGAGACCCAGTACTTC	CASSYTSGGQETQYF
NA	TRBJ1-4	NA	TRBV6-1	TGTGCCAGCGGGAGGGGAACTAATGAAAAACTGTTTTTT	CASGRGTNEKLFF
NA	TRBJ2-3	NA	TRBV5-1	TGCGCCAGCAGCTTGAAACAGGGAACAGATACGCAGTATTTT	CASSLKQGTDTQYF
TRBD1	TRBJ2-7	few	TRBV10-2	TGCGCCAGCACTTGGGCAGGGGGCTTCGAGCAGTACTTC	CASTWAGGFEQYF
NA	TRBJ2-1	once	TRBV10-2	TGCGCCAGCAGTGAAATACTAGGGATCCAGTTCTTC	CASSEILGIQFF
NA	TRBJ2-5	NA	TRBV27	TGTGCCAGCAGTTTCCGAGGGAAGGGCCAAGAGACCCAGTACTTC	CASSFRGKGQETQYF
TRBD1	TRBJ2-7	NA	TRBV2	TGTGCCAGCAGTGACCCAAGGACAGGGGTGGGCTACGAGCAGTACTTC	CASSDPRTGVGYEQYF
TRBD1	TRBJ1-1	NA	TRBV28	TGTGCCAGCAGGTTCGCAGGGGGCCCGGAGGGGGAAGCTTTCTTT	CASRFAGGPEGEAFF
TRBD1	TRBJ1-2	once	TRBV6-1	TGTGCCAGCAGCCTCGGACAGGCCAATGGCTACACCTTC	CASSLGQANGYTF
NA	TRBJ1-3	NA	TRBV7-2	TGTGCCAGCAGCCAAGGGGTAATGGTAGACACCATATATTTT	CASSQGVMVDTIYF
NA	TRBJ1-1	NA	TRBV9	TGTGCCAGCAGCTACCTAGCGGCAGCGACTGAAGCTTTCTTT	CASSYLAAATEAFF
NA	TRBJ1-1	NA	TRBV10-3	TGTGCCATCAGTGAGTCCGGGGGGTGGAGCACTGAAGCTTTCTTT	CAISESGGWSTEAFF
TRBD1	TRBJ2-3	NA	TRBV2	TGTGCCAGCAGACAACAGGGGAGATTGACAGATACGCAGTATTTT	CASRQQGRLTDTQYF
NA	TRBJ2-7	NA	TRBV5-4	TGTGCCAGCAGCCACGACGGGGTAAGGAACGAGCAGTACTTC	CASSHDGVRNEQYF
NA	TRBJ1-3	NA	TRBV9	TGTGCCAGCAGCGTAGCCGGGACTGGAAACACCATATATTTT	CASSVAGTGNTIYF
TRBD2	TRBJ2-5	NA	TRBV5-1	TGCGCCAGCACACCATATCTAGCGGGGATGGAGACCCAGTACTTC	CASTPYLAGMETQYF
NA	TRBJ1-5	NA	TRBV28	TGTGCCAGCAGTTTACACACAGGGATGGTCGGCAATCAGCCCCAGCATTTT	CASSLHTGMVGNQPQHF
TRBD1	TRBJ2-7	NA	TRBV2	TGTGCCAGCAGTGCCTTTATAGACAGGGACTCCTACGAGCAGTACTTC	CASSAFIDRDSYEQYF
NA	TRBJ2-5	NA	TRBV10-3	TGTGCCACCACCCAGCCAGGATTAGGGACCCAGTACTTC	CATTQPGLGTQYF
TRBD2	TRBJ2-3	NA	TRBV5-6	TGTGCCAGCAGCAGGAGGACTAGCGGGGGGAGTGGAACAGATACGCAGTATTTT	CASSRRTSGGSGTDTQYF
TRBD2	TRBJ2-5	NA	TRBV6-1	TGTGCCCCCAGACGGGGGGGATACCAAGAGACCCAGTACTTC	CAPRRGGYQETQYF
NA	TRBJ2-7	NA	TRBV4-1	TGCGCCAGCAGCCAAGAGAGGCAGGGAAAAATTCGCGAGCAGTACTTC	CASSQERQGKIREQYF
NA	TRBJ1-1	NA	TRBV5-1	TGCGCCAGCAGCTTGGCCCCGAGACAGAGGAACACTGAAGCTTTCTTT	CASSLAPRQRNTEAFF
NA	TRBJ2-2	NA	TRBV6-5	TGTGCCAGCATCGCTCAGGGGTCCTCCGGGGAGCTGTTTTTT	CASIAQGSSGELFF
TRBD1	TRBJ2-5	NA	TRBV30	TGTGCCTGGAGTGTGGGCAGGGGGCTAGAGACCCAGTACTTC	CAWSVGRGLETQYF
TRBD1	TRBJ1-2	NA	TRBV11-3	TGTGCCAGCAGCTGGGACAGAAACTATGGCTACACCTTC	CASSWDRNYGYTF
NA	TRBJ1-2	NA	TRBV29-1	TGCAGCGTTGTTCCGTCCCTAACGAACTATGGCTACACCTTC	CSVVPSLTNYGYTF
TRBD1	TRBJ1-1	NA	TRBV29-1	TGCAGCGGGACAACAGGGGGGAACACTGAAGCTTTCTTT	CSGTTGGNTEAFF
NA	TRBJ1-2	NA	TRBV29-1	TGCAGCGTTGCCAGGGGACCAGATGGCTACACCTTC	CSVARGPDGYTF
TRBD2	TRBJ2-3	NA	TRBV10-3	TGTGCCATCAGGGGACTAGCGGGTTTTACGCAGTATTTT	CAIRGLAGFTQYF
NA	TRBJ1-6	NA	TRBV27	TGTGCCAGCAGTTCGTCCGGGAGCTGGGATTCACCCCTCCACTTT	CASSSSGSWDSPLHF
NA	TRBJ1-2	NA	TRBV7-9	TGTGCCAGCAGCTCGCCAAAGGTTTCGGGAGTTAACTATGGCTACACCTTC	CASSSPKVSGVNYGYTF
TRBD1	TRBJ1-1	NA	TRBV7-8	TGTGCCAGCAGCCCCAACAGGGGCAACACTGAAGCTTTCTTT	CASSPNRGNTEAFF
NA	TRBJ1-6	few	TRBV7-9	TGTGCCAGCAGCTTAGAGGGGATCAACTCACCCCTCCACTTT	CASSLEGINSPLHF